This T cell receptor beta chain was identified during a study of Graves' ophthalmopathy and Graves' hyperthyroidism. Broader study findings: Ophthalmopathy versus stable hyperthyroidism: 13-signature model gave 87.88% sensitivity, 75% to 82% specificity.

Amplification targeted the TCR beta CDR3 regions, with RNA transcripts as the source material. After a first-round RT-PCR with HTBI primers, a second-round multiplex PCR was run. TCRdb re-called the multiplex PCR reads through MiXCR, storing one row per CDR3 protein. Of around 600,000 distinct CDR3 sequences listed, over 40% are singletons. This clonotype was detected only once. Its specificity is not known. Ophthalmopathy donors showed moderate-to-severe activity, CAS ≥3, NOSPECS ≥4 and a duration under 3 months. Other autoimmune diseases, uncontrolled infections, pregnancy or lactation excluded patients from enrollment. It was on clinical symptoms, serum thyroxine, TRAb, thyroid ultrasound and orbital computed tomography that diagnosis relied. CDR3 length: 16 residues. Germline V gene data show CDR1 as SGDLS and CDR2 as YYNGEE. V gave up 5 bases and J gave up 4 bases, with 22 bases separating them.

Sequenced material: peripheral blood. This sequence was found in an adult man with Graves' ophthalmopathy. V usage is TRBV9 and J usage is TRBJ2-7; the D gene is possibly TRBD1 (5 bases). The CDR3 region is CASSLSNVAGHYEQYF. Here the CDR3 DNA reads TGTGCCAGCAGTTTATCGAACGTGGCAGGACATTACGAGCAGTACTTC.